The 9 T cell receptor beta chains below come from one sample, sequenced in a study of T cells in Graves' hyperthyroidism and ophthalmopathy. TCR beta CDR3 regions were amplified from RNA. In the first-round RT-PCR of the TCR CDR3, the HTBI primer set was used. TCRdb ran MiXCR on the multiplex PCR reads and lists one entry per CDR3 protein. The sample lists approximately 380,000 distinct CDR3 sequences; about 14% were seen once. The sequenced material came from blood. The receptors come from a man between 50 and 59 years old with Graves' ophthalmopathy.

The chain joins TRBV27 to TRBJ1-1; D is perhaps TRBD1 (6 bases). Trimming removed 4 bases from V and 1 base from J, with 13 bases in between. This CDR3 is 15 amino acids long. Per the germline V gene, CDR1 is MNHEY and CDR2 is SMNVEV (reference sequence). The CDR3 is CASSSPGVGNTEAFF. For the CDR3, the DNA is TGTGCCAGCAGTTCCCCAGGGGTAGGGAACACTGAAGCTTTCTTT.

This clonotype was observed a handful of times. CDR3 loop: CSGGSGSRGGYTF. The CDR3 coding sequence is TGCAGCGGTGGCTCCGGGTCGAGGGGGGGCTACACCTTC. V and J are TRBV29-1 and TRBJ1-2; possibly TRBD1 for D (6 bases). Germline CDR1 reads SQVTM; CDR2 reads ANQGSEA. The CDR3 loop spans 13 amino acids. V was shortened by 7 bases and J by 8 bases, with 20 bases between the two germline ends.

This clonotype was observed at least ten times. The V and J genes are TRBV5-1 and TRBJ1-2; D unresolved. V lost 4 bases to trimming and J lost 11 bases, with 24 bases between them. The CDR3 has 15 residues. Germline values: CDR1 SGHRS, CDR2 YFSETQ. DNA of the CDR3: TGCGCCAGCAGCGCACCGAACCTTGGAGACTGGGGTTACACCTTC. It specifies CASSAPNLGDWGYTF. The full variable domain, completed using reference TRBV5-1 and TRBJ1-2, is KAGVTQTPRYLIKTRGQQVTLSCSPISGHRSVSWYQQTPGQGLQFLFEYFSETQRNKGNFPGRFSGRQFSNSRSEMNVSTLELGDSALYLCASSAPNLGDWGYTFGSGTRLTVV.

This clonotype was counted only a few times. V and J are TRBV29-1 and TRBJ2-5; D ambiguous. Germline CDR1 SQVTM, CDR2 ANQGSEA. The CDR3 is made up of 12 amino acids. V was shortened by 2 bases and J by 5 bases, with 9 bases between the two germline ends. The CDR3, as DNA: TGCAGCGTTGAACTTCCGTGGGAGACCCAGTACTTC. Translation gives CSVELPWETQYF.

This clonotype was counted at least ten times. This sequence joins TRBV28 and TRBJ1-1; possibly TRBD1 for D (6 bases). Germline V CDR1 and CDR2: MDHEN, SYDVKM. Trimming took off 6 bases at V and 6 bases at J, with 23 bases between the two ends. This CDR3 contains 16 residues. This chain's CDR3 is CASRPPGGGARAEAFF. Here the CDR3 DNA reads TGTGCCAGCAGACCTCCGGGGGGGGGGGCTAGGGCTGAAGCTTTCTTT.

This clonotype was seen many times. This chain links TRBV5-1 with TRBJ2-3; D is possibly TRBD2 (6 bases). V was clipped by 0 bases and J by 2 bases, with 7 bases between them. This CDR3 is built from 14 residues. Germline CDR1 SGHRS, CDR2 YFSETQ. The DNA for the CDR3 is TGCGCCAGCAGCTTGGCGGGAGTCACAGATACGCAGTATTTT. Protein: CASSLAGVTDTQYF.

The V call is TRBV5-1, the J call TRBJ2-3; TRBD2 matches 10 bases. The ends lost 4 bases at V and 1 base at J; junction bases unmatched: 6. The CDR3 length is 16 residues. Germline V CDR1 and CDR2: SGHRS, YFSETQ. CDR3 protein: CASSNTGTSGTDTQYF. The CDR3 DNA reads as TGCGCCAGCAGCAATACCGGGACTAGCGGCACAGATACGCAGTATTTT.

The table lists this clonotype with many counts. J is TRBJ2-3 and V is TRBV20-1; 7 bases are a match to TRBD2. Germline V gene sequence: CDR1 DFQATT, CDR2 SNEGSKA (reference sequence). J gave up 2 bases and V 5 bases, and 10 bases lay outside the gene matches. This CDR3 region has 15 residues. The CDR3 DNA follows: TGCAGTGCTGAAGTTTCTAGCGGACCCACAGATACGCAGTATTTT. Protein product: CSAEVSSGPTDTQYF.

Many counts were recorded for this clonotype. The chain is built from TRBV6-2 or TRBV6-3 and TRBJ2-7; 8 bases match TRBD1. V trimming: 5 bases; J trimming: 2 bases; junction bases outside the gene matches: 8. Germline CDR1 MNHEY, CDR2 SVGEGT. The CDR3 totals 15 residues. The CDR3 reads CASSARGQGTYEQYF. CDR3 in DNA: TGTGCCAGCAGTGCCCGAGGACAGGGAACCTACGAGCAGTACTTC.